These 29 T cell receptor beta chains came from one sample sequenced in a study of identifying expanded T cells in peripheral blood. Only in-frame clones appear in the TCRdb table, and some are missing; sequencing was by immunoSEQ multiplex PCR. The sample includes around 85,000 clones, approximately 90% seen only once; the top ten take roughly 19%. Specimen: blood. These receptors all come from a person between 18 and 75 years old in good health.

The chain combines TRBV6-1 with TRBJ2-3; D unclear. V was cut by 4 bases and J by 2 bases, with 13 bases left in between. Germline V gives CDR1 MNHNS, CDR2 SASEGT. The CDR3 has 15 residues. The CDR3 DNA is TGTGCCAGCAGTGCCCCCAGCGTGATCACAGATACGCAGTATTTT. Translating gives CASSAPSVITDTQYF.

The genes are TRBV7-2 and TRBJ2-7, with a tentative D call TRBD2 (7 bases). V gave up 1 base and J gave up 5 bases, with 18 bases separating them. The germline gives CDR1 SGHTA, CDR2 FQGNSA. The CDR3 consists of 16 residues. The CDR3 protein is CASSLVLVAGANEQYF. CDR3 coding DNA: TGTGCCAGCAGCTTAGTTTTAGTGGCGGGGGCCAACGAGCAGTACTTC.

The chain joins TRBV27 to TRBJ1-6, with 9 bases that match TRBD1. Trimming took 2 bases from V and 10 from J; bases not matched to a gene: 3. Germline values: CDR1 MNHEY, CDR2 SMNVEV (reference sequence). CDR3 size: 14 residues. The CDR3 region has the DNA TGTGCCAGCAGTTTAAGTACAGGGGGCTCACCCCTCCACTTT. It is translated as CASSLSTGGSPLHF.

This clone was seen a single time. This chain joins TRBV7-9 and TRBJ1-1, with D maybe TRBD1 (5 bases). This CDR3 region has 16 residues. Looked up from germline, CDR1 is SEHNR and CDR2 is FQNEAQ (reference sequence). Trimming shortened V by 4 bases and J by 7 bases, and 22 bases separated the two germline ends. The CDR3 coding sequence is TGTGCCAGCAGCTCGTCGGGTCCGGGGGACTTCCTTGAAGCTTTCTTT. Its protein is CASSSSGPGDFLEAFF.

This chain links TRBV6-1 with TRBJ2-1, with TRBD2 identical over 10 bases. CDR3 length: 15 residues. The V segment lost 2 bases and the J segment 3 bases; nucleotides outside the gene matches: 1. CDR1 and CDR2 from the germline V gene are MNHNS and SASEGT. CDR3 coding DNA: TGTGCCAGCAGTGAACAGCGGGGGGGCTACAATGAGCAGTTCTTC. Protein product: CASSEQRGGYNEQFF.

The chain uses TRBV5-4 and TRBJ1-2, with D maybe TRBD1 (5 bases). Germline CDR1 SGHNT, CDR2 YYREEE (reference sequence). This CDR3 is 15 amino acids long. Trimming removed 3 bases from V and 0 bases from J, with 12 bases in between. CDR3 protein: CASSSLGRTNYGYTF. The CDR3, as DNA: TGTGCCAGCAGCTCGCTGGGACGAACTAACTATGGCTACACCTTC. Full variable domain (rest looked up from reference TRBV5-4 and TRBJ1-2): ETGVTQSPTHLIKTRGQQVTLRCSSQSGHNTVSWYQQALGQGPQFIFQYYREEENGRGNFPPRFSGLQFPNYSSELNVNALELDDSALYLCASSSLGRTNYGYTFGSGTRLTVV.

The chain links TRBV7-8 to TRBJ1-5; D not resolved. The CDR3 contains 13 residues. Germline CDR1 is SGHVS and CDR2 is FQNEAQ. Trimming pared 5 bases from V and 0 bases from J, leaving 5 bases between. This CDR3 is CASSDGSNQPQHF. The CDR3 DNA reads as TGTGCCAGCAGCGACGGTAGCAATCAGCCCCAGCATTTT.

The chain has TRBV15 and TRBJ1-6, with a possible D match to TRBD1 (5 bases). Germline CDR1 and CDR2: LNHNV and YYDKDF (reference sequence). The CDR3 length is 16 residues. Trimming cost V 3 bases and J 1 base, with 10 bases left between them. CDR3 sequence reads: CATSSPWGSYNSPLHF. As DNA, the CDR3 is TGTGCCACCAGCAGCCCTTGGGGGTCCTATAATTCACCCCTCCACTTT.

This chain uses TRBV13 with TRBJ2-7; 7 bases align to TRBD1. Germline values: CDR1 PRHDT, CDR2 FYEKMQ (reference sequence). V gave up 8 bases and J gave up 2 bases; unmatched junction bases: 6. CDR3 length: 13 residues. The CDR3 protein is CASRYRGTYEQYF. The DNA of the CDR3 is TGTGCCAGCCGTTACAGGGGAACCTACGAGCAGTACTTC. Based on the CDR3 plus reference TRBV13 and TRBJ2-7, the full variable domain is AAGVIQSPRHLIKEKRETATLKCYPIPRHDTVYWYQQGPGQDPQFLISFYEKMQSDKGSIPDRFSAQQFSDYHSELNMSSLELGDSALYFCASRYRGTYEQYFGPGTRLTVT.

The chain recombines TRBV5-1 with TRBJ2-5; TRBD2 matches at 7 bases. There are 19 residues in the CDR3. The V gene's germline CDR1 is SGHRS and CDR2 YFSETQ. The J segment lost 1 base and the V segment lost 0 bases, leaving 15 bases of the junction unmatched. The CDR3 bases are TGCGCCAGCAGCTTGGCCCTTACACGGGGGGAAGGGATCCAAGAGACCCAGTACTTC. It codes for CASSLALTRGEGIQETQYF.

In DNA form, the CDR3 reads TGCGCCAGCACCGAGACAGGGTCGGGCACTGAAGCTTTCTTT. Translating it yields CASTETGSGTEAFF. The chain combines TRBV4-3 with TRBJ1-1, with 7 nucleotides matching TRBD1. V shed 7 bases, J shed 4 bases, and the junction held 9 bases outside the gene matches. Germline V gives CDR1 LGHNA, CDR2 YSLEER. The CDR3 is made up of 14 amino acids.

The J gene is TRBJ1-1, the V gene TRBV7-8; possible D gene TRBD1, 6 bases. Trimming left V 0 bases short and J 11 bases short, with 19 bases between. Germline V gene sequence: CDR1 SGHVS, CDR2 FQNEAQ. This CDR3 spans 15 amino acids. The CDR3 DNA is TGTGCCAGCAGCTTAGCGGGGGGCACACTGGGTTACGCTTTCTTT. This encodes CASSLAGGTLGYAFF.

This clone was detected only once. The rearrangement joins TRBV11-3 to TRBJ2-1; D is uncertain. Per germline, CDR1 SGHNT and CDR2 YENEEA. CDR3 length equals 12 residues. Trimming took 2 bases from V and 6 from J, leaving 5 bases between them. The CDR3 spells CASSLTVNEQFF. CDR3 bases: TGTGCCAGCAGCTTAACCGTCAATGAGCAGTTCTTC.

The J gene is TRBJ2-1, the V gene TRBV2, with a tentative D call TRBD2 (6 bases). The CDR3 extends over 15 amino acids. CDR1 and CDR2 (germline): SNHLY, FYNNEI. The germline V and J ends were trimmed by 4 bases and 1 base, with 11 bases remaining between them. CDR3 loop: CASSGGRQSYNEQFF. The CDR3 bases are TGTGCCAGCAGTGGGGGGAGGCAGTCCTACAATGAGCAGTTCTTC.

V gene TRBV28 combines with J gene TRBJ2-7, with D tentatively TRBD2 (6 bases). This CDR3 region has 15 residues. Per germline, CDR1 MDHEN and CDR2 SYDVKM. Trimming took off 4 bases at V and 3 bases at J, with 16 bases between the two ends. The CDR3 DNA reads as TGTGCCAGCAGTTCAGGAGGGTTCTCTCACTACGAGCAGTACTTC. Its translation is CASSSGGFSHYEQYF.

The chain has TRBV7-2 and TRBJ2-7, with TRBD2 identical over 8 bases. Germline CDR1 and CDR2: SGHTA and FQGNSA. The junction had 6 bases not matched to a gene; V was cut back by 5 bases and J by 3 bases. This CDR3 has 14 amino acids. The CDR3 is CASSPGGGDYEQYF. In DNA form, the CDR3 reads TGTGCCAGCAGCCCCGGGGGGGGAGACTACGAGCAGTACTTC.

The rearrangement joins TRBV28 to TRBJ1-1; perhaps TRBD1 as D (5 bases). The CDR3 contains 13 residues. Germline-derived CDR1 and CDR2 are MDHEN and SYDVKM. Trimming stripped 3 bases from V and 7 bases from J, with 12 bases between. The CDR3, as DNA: TGTGCCAGCAGTTTGAGGGGTACAGTTGAAGCTTTCTTT. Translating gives CASSLRGTVEAFF.

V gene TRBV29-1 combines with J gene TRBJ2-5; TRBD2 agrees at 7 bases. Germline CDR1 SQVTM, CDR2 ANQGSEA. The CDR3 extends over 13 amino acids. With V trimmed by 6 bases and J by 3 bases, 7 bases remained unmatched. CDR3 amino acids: CSVCRTSEETQYF. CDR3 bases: TGCAGCGTCTGTAGAACTAGCGAAGAGACCCAGTACTTC.

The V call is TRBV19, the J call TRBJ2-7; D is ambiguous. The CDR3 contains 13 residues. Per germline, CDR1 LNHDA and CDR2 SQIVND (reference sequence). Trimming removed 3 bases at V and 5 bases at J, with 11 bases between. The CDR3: CASSIIPGNEQYF. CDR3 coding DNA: TGTGCCAGTAGTATCATTCCGGGCAACGAGCAGTACTTC.

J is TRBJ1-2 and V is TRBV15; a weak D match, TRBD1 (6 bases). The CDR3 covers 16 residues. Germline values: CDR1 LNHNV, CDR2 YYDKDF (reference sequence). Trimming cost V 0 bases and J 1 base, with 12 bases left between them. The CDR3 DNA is TGTGCCACCAGCAGAGATCAGCGGACAGTTAACTATGGCTACACCTTC. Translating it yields CATSRDQRTVNYGYTF.

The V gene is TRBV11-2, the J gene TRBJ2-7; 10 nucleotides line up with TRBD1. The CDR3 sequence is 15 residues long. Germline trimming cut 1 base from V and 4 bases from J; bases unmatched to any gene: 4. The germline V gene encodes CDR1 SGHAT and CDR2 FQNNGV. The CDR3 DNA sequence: TGTGCCAGCAGCTTAGGACAGGGGGCGATGTACGAGCAGTACTTC. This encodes CASSLGQGAMYEQYF. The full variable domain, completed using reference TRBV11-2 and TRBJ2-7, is EAGVAQSPRYKIIEKRQSVAFWCNPISGHATLYWYQQILGQGPKLLIQFQNNGVVDDSQLPKDRFSAERLKGVDSTLKIQPAKLEDSAVYLCASSLGQGAMYEQYFGPGTRLTVT.

CDR3 sequence reads: CASSLRQGADTQYF. The CDR3 DNA sequence: TGTGCCAGCAGCTTGAGACAGGGGGCAGATACGCAGTATTTT. The chain joins TRBV7-9 to TRBJ2-3, with TRBD1 identical over 9 bases. Germline CDR1 is SEHNR and CDR2 is FQNEAQ (reference sequence). The ends lost 3 bases at V and 4 bases at J; junction bases unmatched: 2. The length of the CDR3 is 14 residues. The entire variable domain, with the rest obtained from reference TRBV7-9 and TRBJ2-3, is as follows: DTGVSQNPRHKITKRGQNVTFRCDPISEHNRLYWYRQTLGQGPEFLTYFQNEAQLEKSRLLSDRFSAERPKGSFSTLEIQRTEQGDSAMYLCASSLRQGADTQYFGPGTRLTVL.

The CDR3 reads CASSFLRTGGKHDEQYF. For the CDR3, the DNA is TGTGCCAGCAGTTTCTTAAGAACAGGGGGGAAGCACGACGAGCAGTACTTC. J is TRBJ2-7 and V is TRBV27; 8 bases align to TRBD1. CDR1 is MNHEY, CDR2 SMNVEV, per germline (reference sequence). J lost 5 bases, V lost 3 bases, and 15 bases had no gene match. This CDR3 has 17 residues.

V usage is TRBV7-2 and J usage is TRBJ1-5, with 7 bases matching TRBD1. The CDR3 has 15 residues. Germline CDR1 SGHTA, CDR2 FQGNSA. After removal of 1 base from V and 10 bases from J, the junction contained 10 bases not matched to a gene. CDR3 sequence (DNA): TGTGCCAGCAGCTTAGGGACAGGATCATCAGTTCCCCAGCATTTT. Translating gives CASSLGTGSSVPQHF.

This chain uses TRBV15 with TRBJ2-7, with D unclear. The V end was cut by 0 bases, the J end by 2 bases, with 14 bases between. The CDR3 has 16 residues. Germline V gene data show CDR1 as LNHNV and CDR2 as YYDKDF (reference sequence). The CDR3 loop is CATSRDLSVIPYEQYF. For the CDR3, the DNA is TGTGCCACCAGCAGAGACCTTAGTGTTATCCCCTACGAGCAGTACTTC.

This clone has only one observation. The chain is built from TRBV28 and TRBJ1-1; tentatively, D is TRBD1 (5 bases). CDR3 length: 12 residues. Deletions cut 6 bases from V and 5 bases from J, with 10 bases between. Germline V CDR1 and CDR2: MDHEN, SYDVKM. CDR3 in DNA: TGTGCCAGCAGGAAGGGGAAGACTGAAGCTTTCTTT. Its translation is CASRKGKTEAFF.

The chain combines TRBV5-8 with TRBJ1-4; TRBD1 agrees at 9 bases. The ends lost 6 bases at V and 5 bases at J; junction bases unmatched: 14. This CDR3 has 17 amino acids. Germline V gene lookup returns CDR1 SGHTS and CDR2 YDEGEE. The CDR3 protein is CASTRPWTGVWNEKLFF. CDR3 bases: TGTGCCAGCACCAGGCCCTGGACAGGGGTTTGGAATGAAAAACTGTTTTTT.

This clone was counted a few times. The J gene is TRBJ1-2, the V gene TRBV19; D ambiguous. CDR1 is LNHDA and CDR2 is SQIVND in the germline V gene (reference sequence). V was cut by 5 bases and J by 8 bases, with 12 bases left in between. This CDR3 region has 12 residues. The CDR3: CASSDGPGGYTF. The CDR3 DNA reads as TGTGCCAGTAGTGACGGCCCGGGGGGCTACACCTTC.

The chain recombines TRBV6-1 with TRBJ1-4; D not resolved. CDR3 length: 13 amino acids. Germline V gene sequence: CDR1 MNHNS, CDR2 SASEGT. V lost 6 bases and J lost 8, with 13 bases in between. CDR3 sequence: CASRGRLGEKLFF. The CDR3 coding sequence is TGTGCCAGCAGAGGGAGACTTGGGGAAAAACTGTTTTTT.